A single sample is the source of the 12 T cell receptor beta chains below, sequenced in a study of T cell clonotyping in hematopoietic cell transplantation. Assay: immunoSEQ multiplex PCR; the TCRdb copy retains only in-frame clones and omits some. Counted here are approximately 44,000 clones, approximately 81% occurring once; the ten biggest clones make up less than 3%. Time point denoted: recipient sample about 28 days before transplant, after cytoreduction. The source was peripheral blood mononuclear cells, collected before stem cell transplant. These receptors were obtained from a man in his 60s with acute myeloid leukemia. Some clones in this sample may be carry-over from other donors' samples.

The DNA for the CDR3 is TGCGCCAGCAGCTTGGAATACAGGGGAGGAGAAAAACTGTTTTTT. It encodes CASSLEYRGGEKLFF. This chain connects TRBV5-1 to TRBJ1-4, with 7 nucleotides matching TRBD1. The germline gives CDR1 SGHRS, CDR2 YFSETQ. J lost 8 bases, V lost 0 bases, and 7 bases had no gene match. This CDR3 has 15 amino acids. Combining the CDR3 with reference TRBV5-1 and TRBJ1-4 gives the whole variable domain KAGVTQTPRYLIKTRGQQVTLSCSPISGHRSVSWYQQTPGQGLQFLFEYFSETQRNKGNFPGRFSGRQFSNSRSEMNVSTLELGDSALYLCASSLEYRGGEKLFFGSGTQLSVL.

This clone appeared once. V usage is TRBV7-9 and J usage is TRBJ2-3; no clear D. CDR1 and CDR2 (germline): SEHNR, FQNEAQ (reference sequence). The CDR3 extends over 12 amino acids. V was pared by 4 bases and J by 5 bases, with 7 bases between. CDR3 sequence (DNA): TGTGCCAGCAGCTCCCTGGAAGATACGCAGTATTTT. Amino acid sequence: CASSSLEDTQYF. The entire variable domain, with the rest obtained from reference TRBV7-9 and TRBJ2-3, is as follows: DTGVSQNPRHKITKRGQNVTFRCDPISEHNRLYWYRQTLGQGPEFLTYFQNEAQLEKSRLLSDRFSAERPKGSFSTLEIQRTEQGDSAMYLCASSSLEDTQYFGPGTRLTVL.

The chain employs TRBV4-1 and TRBJ2-1; TRBD2 agrees at 9 bases. The CDR3 covers 16 residues. The V gene end was trimmed by 1 base and the J gene end by 7 bases; junction bases not matched to a gene: 8. Germline lookup yields CDR1 MGHRA and CDR2 YSYEKL. The CDR3: CASSQVGRGGRNEQFF. The DNA for the CDR3 is TGCGCCAGCAGCCAAGTAGGGCGGGGGGGCCGGAATGAGCAGTTCTTC.

This clone was seen a single time. The chain has TRBV27 and TRBJ2-2; TRBD2 matches at 12 bases. CDR3 size: 16 residues. J lost 5 bases, V lost 1 base, and 2 bases had no gene match. The germline gives CDR1 MNHEY, CDR2 SMNVEV (reference sequence). The CDR3 nucleotides are TGTGCCAGCAGTTTATTACTAGCGGGAGGTACCGGGGAGCTGTTTTTT. Its protein product is CASSLLLAGGTGELFF.

The rearrangement uses TRBV29-1 and TRBJ1-5, with 9 bases aligning to TRBD1. The ends lost 7 bases at V and 7 bases at J; junction bases unmatched: 5. This CDR3 region has 12 residues. CDR1 is SQVTM, CDR2 ANQGSEA, per germline. DNA for the CDR3: TGCAGCGCAGGGACAGGGAGACAGCCCCAGCATTTT. Amino acids: CSAGTGRQPQHF.

J is TRBJ1-2 and V is TRBV7-2, with 8 nucleotides matching TRBD1. Germline CDR1 SGHTA, CDR2 FQGNSA. The CDR3 length is 15 residues. V was clipped by 0 bases and J by 4 bases; unmatched bases: 4. The CDR3 DNA follows: TGTGCCAGCAGCTTAGCTGGACAGGGCGTCTATGGCTACACCTTC. This translates into CASSLAGQGVYGYTF.

The chain employs TRBV30 and TRBJ2-3; D remains ambiguous. V was clipped by 3 bases and J by 7 bases, with 11 bases between them. Looked up from germline, CDR1 is GTSNPN and CDR2 is SVGIG (reference sequence). There are 12 residues in the CDR3. The CDR3 DNA reads as TGTGCCTGGAGCTCCGAGGCTTATACGCAGTATTTT. As protein: CAWSSEAYTQYF. Full variable domain (missing parts from reference TRBV30 and TRBJ2-3): SQTIHQWPATLVQPVGSPLSLECTVEGTSNPNLYWYRQAAGRGLQLLFYSVGIGQISSEVPQNLSASRPQDRQFILSSKKLLLSDSGFYLCAWSSEAYTQYFGPGTRLTVL.

The chain links TRBV7-2 to TRBJ1-1; D remains ambiguous. V dropped 5 bases and J dropped 5 bases, with 9 bases sitting between them. This CDR3 has 12 residues. Germline CDR1 and CDR2: SGHTA and FQGNSA. The CDR3 nucleotides read TGTGCCAGCAGCCCTCCGGGGACTGAAGCTTTCTTT. Translation: CASSPPGTEAFF.

The V and J genes are TRBV19 and TRBJ1-2; D may be TRBD1 (6 bases). V was trimmed by 5 bases and J by 4 bases, leaving 20 bases between them. There are 16 residues in the CDR3. Germline V CDR1 and CDR2: LNHDA, SQIVND (reference sequence). The CDR3 region has the DNA TGTGCCAGTAGTGTTACAGGGAAGTTGGCGGCCTATGGCTACACCTTC. Protein: CASSVTGKLAAYGYTF.

This clone showed up just once. The genes are TRBV7-2 and TRBJ1-1; D ambiguous. The V end was cut by 10 bases, the J end by 2 bases, with 14 bases between. The CDR3 length is 13 residues. The V gene's germline CDR1 is SGHTA and CDR2 FQGNSA. CDR3: CATRPTYNTEAFF. CDR3 DNA: TGTGCCACCCGGCCGACCTACAACACTGAAGCTTTCTTT.

The chain carries TRBV7-3 and TRBJ2-1, with 9 bases lining up with TRBD2. CDR3 length equals 16 residues. The ends lost 5 bases at V and 5 bases at J; junction bases unmatched: 10. Germline CDR1 and CDR2: SGHTA and FQGTGA. CDR3 DNA sequence: TGTGCCAGCAGCCCCCGGGGTCTAGCGGGGAACAATGAGCAGTTCTTC. Translating it yields CASSPRGLAGNNEQFF.

The chain is built from TRBV11-2 and TRBJ1-3; no clear D. Germline V gene sequence: CDR1 SGHAT, CDR2 FQNNGV. The CDR3 is 12 residues long. Trimming left V 3 bases short and J 6 bases short, with 6 bases between. For the CDR3, the DNA is TGTGCCAGCAGCTTCGGCGAAAACACCATATATTTT. This sequence encodes CASSFGENTIYF.